These 8 T cell receptor beta chains were all obtained from the same sample, sequenced in a study of T cell changes during pregnancy in multiple sclerosis. Sequencing used immunoSEQ multiplex PCR; TCRdb keeps in-frame clones, though not all of them. The sample lists tens of thousands of clones, roughly 92% seen once, with less than 6% in the top ten. The sequencing used CD8+ T cells from peripheral blood mononuclear cells, collected before pregnancy. The receptors were gathered from a female donor with multiple sclerosis, enrolled in a pregnancy study.

The chain carries TRBV7-3 and TRBJ2-3; 15 nucleotides match TRBD2. The CDR3 covers 22 residues. Germline V lookup: CDR1 SGHTA, CDR2 FQGTGA. Germline trimming cut 0 bases from V and 1 base from J; bases unmatched to any gene: 14. CDR3 sequence: CASSLTLPSGLAGGHRTDTQYF. For the CDR3, the DNA is TGTGCCAGCAGCTTAACACTGCCCTCCGGACTAGCGGGAGGGCACCGCACAGATACGCAGTATTTT. The entire variable domain, with the rest obtained from reference TRBV7-3 and TRBJ2-3, is as follows: GAGVSQTPSNKVTEKGKYVELRCDPISGHTALYWYRQSLGQGPEFLIYFQGTGAADDSGLPNDRFFAVRPEGSVSTLKIQRTERGDSAVYLCASSLTLPSGLAGGHRTDTQYFGPGTRLTVL.

This chain connects TRBV4-1 to TRBJ2-3; 9 bases are a match to TRBD2. The junction had 10 bases not matched to a gene; V was cut back by 3 bases and J by 3 bases. Germline assignment: CDR1 MGHRA and CDR2 YSYEKL. The CDR3 has 17 amino acids. The CDR3 region has the DNA TGCGCCAGCAGCCACAAAGATAGCGGGAGTTGGACAGATACGCAGTATTTT. This sequence encodes CASSHKDSGSWTDTQYF.

The chain is built from TRBV10-3 and TRBJ2-1, with 10 nucleotides matching TRBD2. The CDR3 runs to 15 residues. Per germline, CDR1 ENHRY and CDR2 SYGVKD. Germline trimming cut 3 bases from V and 5 bases from J; bases unmatched to any gene: 4. As DNA, the CDR3 is TGTGCCATCAGTGAAGGACTAGCGGCGAACAATGAGCAGTTCTTC. Protein product: CAISEGLAANNEQFF.

V and J are TRBV21-1 and TRBJ1-2; the table gives TRBD1 as D, unverified against the DNA. TRBV21-1 is recorded as a pseudogene. The CDR3 contains 15 residues. CDR3 coding DNA: TGTGCCAGAAAAATGGGACAGGGGTTAGGGTATGGCTACACCTTC. It specifies CARKMGQGLGYGYTF.

The chain has TRBV29-1 and TRBJ2-7; D is possibly TRBD2 (5 bases). The V and J ends lost 1 base and 2 bases respectively, with 9 bases between them. Germline CDR1 SQVTM, CDR2 ANQGSEA. There are 13 residues in the CDR3. CDR3 nucleotides: TGCAGCGTTGAAGGGACTGTAGCCTACGAGCAGTACTTC. It translates to CSVEGTVAYEQYF.

This clone was observed once. The chain uses TRBV5-6 and TRBJ2-1; possible D gene TRBD1, 6 bases. The CDR3 extends over 16 amino acids. The V end was cut by 5 bases, the J end by 0 bases, with 15 bases between. CDR1 and CDR2 (germline): SGHDT, YYEEEE. The CDR3 coding sequence is TGTGCCAGCAGTACAGGGTGGGGGTTCTCCTACAATGAGCAGTTCTTC. It encodes CASSTGWGFSYNEQFF.

The chain couples TRBV27 to TRBJ2-7, with 7 bases aligning to TRBD2. The CDR3 is made up of 16 amino acids. V shed 0 bases, J shed 5 bases, and the junction held 10 bases outside the gene matches. Germline assignment: CDR1 MNHEY and CDR2 SMNVEV (reference sequence). The CDR3 region is CASSLSSGTLIHEQYF. In DNA form, the CDR3 reads TGTGCCAGCAGTTTATCAAGCGGGACCCTAATTCACGAGCAGTACTTC.

This chain connects TRBV4-2 to TRBJ2-7; 9 bases fit TRBD2. Trimming removed 1 base from V and 2 bases from J; junction bases left unmatched: 3. Per germline, CDR1 LGHNA and CDR2 YNFKEQ. The CDR3 length is 15 residues. The CDR3 bases are TGTGCCAGCAGCCAAGGGACTAGCGCGACCTACGAGCAGTACTTC. It yields the protein CASSQGTSATYEQYF.